This is a list of T cell receptor beta chains from one sample in a study of cytomegalovirus exposure and HLA in healthy donors. The protocol was immunoSEQ multiplex PCR, while the TCRdb copy is restricted to in-frame clones and leaves out a portion. The sample holds about 52,000 clones, roughly 60% seen once. The specimen sequenced was PBMCs. Receptor source: a human donor in good health. Both conserved end residues are part of each CDR3. D genes are given only for firm matches. The size of a clone is reported for some rows only, either as once, few or many, or as a class for expanded clones.

once	TRBV4-3	TRBJ1-2	TRBD1	TGCGCCAGCAGCCAGGAATCGACAGGGAACTATGGCTACACCTTC	CASSQESTGNYGYTF
NA	TRBV10-3	TRBJ2-2	NA	TGTGCCATCAGTGAGGCGGGGTACACCGGGGAGCTGTTTTTT	CAISEAGYTGELFF
NA	TRBV6-1	TRBJ2-5	TRBD1	TGTGCCAGCAGTCGCCCAGGGGGCGTGGAGACCCAGTACTTC	CASSRPGGVETQYF
NA	TRBV6-1	TRBJ1-5	TRBD1	TGTGCCAGCAGTGAACTACAGGGGGGGCGGGATCAGCCCCAGCATTTT	CASSELQGGRDQPQHF
NA	TRBV21-1	TRBJ1-5	NA	TGTGCCAGCAGCAAATCCGGACAGGACACTACGAGGGATCAGCCCCAGCATTTT	CASSKSGQDTTRDQPQHF
NA	TRBV7-2	TRBJ1-2	TRBD1	TGTGCCAGCAGCCCAAGACAGGGGGCGTGGGGCTACACCTTC	CASSPRQGAWGYTF
NA	TRBV6-5	TRBJ2-7	NA	TGTGCCAGCAGTTACTCACACAGTTACTACGAGCAGTACTTC	CASSYSHSYYEQYF
NA	TRBV6-6	TRBJ2-3	NA	TGTGCCAGCAGTTATCCCGACTCGAGCACAGATACGCAGTATTTT	CASSYPDSSTDTQYF
few	TRBV5-1	TRBJ2-1	NA	TGCGCCAGCGGGGGGCGGGGGTTCGACAATGAGCAGTTCTTC	CASGGRGFDNEQFF
NA	TRBV7-4	TRBJ1-3	NA	TGTGCCAGCAGCACCCCGAGCGGCAGCTCTGGAAACACCATATATTTT	CASSTPSGSSGNTIYF
NA	TRBV29-1	TRBJ2-1	NA	TGCAGCGTTGAAGACCGAAAACTCTCCAATGAGCAGTTCTTC	CSVEDRKLSNEQFF
NA	TRBV6-5	TRBJ1-5	NA	TGTGCCAGCAGGCCTACTGGGACTAATCAGCCCCAGCATTTT	CASRPTGTNQPQHF
NA	TRBV5-1	TRBJ1-1	NA	TGCGCCAGCAGCTTGGAATGGAGGAACACTGAAGCTTTCTTT	CASSLEWRNTEAFF
NA	TRBV9	TRBJ1-6	TRBD1	TGTGCCAGCAGCGGACAGGGGACACATTCACCCCTCCACTTT	CASSGQGTHSPLHF
NA	TRBV30	TRBJ1-6	NA	TGTGCCTGGGGTCGGGGAGGGCTCACCCTCCACTTT	CAWGRGGLTLHF
NA	TRBV5-1	TRBJ1-2	NA	TGCGCCAGCAGTACCACCCAGGGGACGGGGGGCTACACCTTC	CASSTTQGTGGYTF
few	TRBV7-9	TRBJ1-4	TRBD1	TGTGCCAGCAGCTTAGGGGACAGTTATGTTAGTGAAAAACTGTTTTTT	CASSLGDSYVSEKLFF
NA	TRBV6-5	TRBJ1-2	NA	TGTGCCAGCAGTGGAAAGTCTAACTATGGCTACCCCTTC	CASSGKSNYGYPF
few	TRBV4-1	TRBJ1-3	NA	TGCGCCAGCGCTCTAGGCTCTGGAAACACCATATATTTT	CASALGSGNTIYF
NA	TRBV7-3	TRBJ2-3	NA	TGTGCCAGCAGCTTAAACCGGGGGAGCACAGATACGCAGTATTTT	CASSLNRGSTDTQYF
NA	TRBV9	TRBJ2-7	NA	TGTGCCAGCAGCAAAACAGGGACCTCCAACGAGCAGTACTTC	CASSKTGTSNEQYF
NA	TRBV6-5	TRBJ2-5	NA	TGTGCCAGCAGTTCCCAGAGGGTAGCGCAGACCCAGTACTTC	CASSSQRVAQTQYF
NA	TRBV7-3	TRBJ2-7	NA	TGTGCCAGCAGCTTATCGGGTCTGACCGAGCAGTACTTC	CASSLSGLTEQYF
NA	TRBV5-1	TRBJ1-2	NA	TGCGCCAGCAGCTTGTCGGTAGTCGCTATGGGCTACCCCTTC	CASSLSVVAMGYPF
NA	TRBV7-2	TRBJ2-5	TRBD2	TGTGCCAGCAGCCCGGGGGGGAGGCGCGAGACCCAGTACTTC	CASSPGGRRETQYF
NA	TRBV23-1	TRBJ1-4	TRBD1	TGCGCCAGCAGTCAATTGTGGGCAGGGGGCTCTATACCTTATAATGAAAAACTGTTTTTT	CASSQLWAGGSIPYNEKLFF
NA	TRBV6-5	TRBJ1-6	NA	TGTGCCAGCAGTTACAGCTCAAACCGTACACCCCTCCACTTT	CASSYSSNRTPLHF
NA	TRBV5-6	TRBJ2-7	TRBD1	TGTGCCAGCAGCTATGGACAGGGGTTCTACGAGCAGTACTTC	CASSYGQGFYEQYF
NA	TRBV4-1	TRBJ2-7	NA	TGCGCCAGCAGCCAAGAAGGAGGCCCCCGAGGATACGAGCAGTACTTC	CASSQEGGPRGYEQYF